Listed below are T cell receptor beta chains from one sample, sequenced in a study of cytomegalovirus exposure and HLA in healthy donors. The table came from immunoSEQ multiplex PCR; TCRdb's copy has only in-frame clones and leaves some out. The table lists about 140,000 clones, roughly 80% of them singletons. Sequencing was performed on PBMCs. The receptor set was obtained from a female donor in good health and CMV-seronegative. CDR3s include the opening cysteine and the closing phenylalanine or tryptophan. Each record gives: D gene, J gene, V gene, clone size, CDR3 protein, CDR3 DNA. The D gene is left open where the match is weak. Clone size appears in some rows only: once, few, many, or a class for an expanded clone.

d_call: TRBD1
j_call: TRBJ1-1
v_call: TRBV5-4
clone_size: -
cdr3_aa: CASSLMGRTGGVEAFF
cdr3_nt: TGTGCCAGCAGCTTGATGGGGCGGACAGGGGGAGTTGAAGCTTTCTTT

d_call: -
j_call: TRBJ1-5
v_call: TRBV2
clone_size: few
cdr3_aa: CASSEHHGGGQPQHF
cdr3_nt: TGTGCCAGCAGTGAGCATCATGGGGGCGGTCAGCCCCAGCATTTT

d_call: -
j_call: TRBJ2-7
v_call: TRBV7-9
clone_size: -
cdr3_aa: CASTNVVGGQSSYEQYF
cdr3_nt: TGTGCCAGCACGAACGTTGTCGGGGGACAGAGCTCCTACGAGCAGTACTTC

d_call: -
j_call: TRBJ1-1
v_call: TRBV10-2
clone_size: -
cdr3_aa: CASSESPGVDTEAFF
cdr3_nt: TGCGCCAGCAGTGAGTCGCCAGGGGTGGACACTGAAGCTTTCTTT

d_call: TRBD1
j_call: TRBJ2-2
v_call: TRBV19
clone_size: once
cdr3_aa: CASSITQGAVGELFF
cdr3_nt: TGTGCCAGTAGTATAACGCAGGGGGCAGTCGGGGAGCTGTTTTTT

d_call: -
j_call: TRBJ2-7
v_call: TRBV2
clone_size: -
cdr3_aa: CASSEQPSQGGEQYF
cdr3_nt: TGTGCCAGCAGTGAACAACCCTCACAGGGCGGCGAGCAGTACTTC

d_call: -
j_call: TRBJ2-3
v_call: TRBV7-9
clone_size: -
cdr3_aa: CASSLRGAADTQYF
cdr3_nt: TGTGCCAGCAGCTTACGGGGGGCCGCAGATACGCAGTATTTT

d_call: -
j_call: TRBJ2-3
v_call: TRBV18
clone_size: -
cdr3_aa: CASSPSSGSTDTQYF
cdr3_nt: TGTGCCAGCTCACCATCGAGCGGGAGCACAGATACGCAGTATTTT

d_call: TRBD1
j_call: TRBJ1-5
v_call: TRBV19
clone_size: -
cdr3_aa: CASTNRGRGQPQHF
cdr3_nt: TGTGCCAGTACCAACAGGGGTAGGGGTCAGCCCCAGCATTTT

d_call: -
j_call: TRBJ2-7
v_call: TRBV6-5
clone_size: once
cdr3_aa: CASSSSPYEQYF
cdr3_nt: TGTGCCAGCAGTTCGTCCCCCTACGAGCAGTACTTC

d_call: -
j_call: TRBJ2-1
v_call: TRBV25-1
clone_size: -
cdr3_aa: CASSEARAYNEQFF
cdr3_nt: TGTGCCAGCAGTGAAGCCCGCGCCTACAATGAGCAGTTCTTC

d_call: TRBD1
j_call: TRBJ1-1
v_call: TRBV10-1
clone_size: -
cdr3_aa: CASSESLGTGAGEAFF
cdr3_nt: TGCGCCAGCAGTGAATCTCTTGGGACAGGGGCCGGTGAAGCTTTCTTT

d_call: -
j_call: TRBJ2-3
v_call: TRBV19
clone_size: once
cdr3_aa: CASSIGARGSTDTQYF
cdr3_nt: TGTGCCAGTAGTATAGGGGCCAGGGGAAGCACAGATACGCAGTATTTT

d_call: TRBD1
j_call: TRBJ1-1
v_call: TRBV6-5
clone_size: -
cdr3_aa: CASSHLTGKNTEAFF
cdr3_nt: TGTGCCAGCAGTCACCTGACAGGGAAGAACACTGAAGCTTTCTTT

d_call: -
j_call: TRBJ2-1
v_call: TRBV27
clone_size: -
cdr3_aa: CASRIQGSEQFF
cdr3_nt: TGTGCCAGCAGGATCCAGGGGAGTGAGCAGTTCTTC

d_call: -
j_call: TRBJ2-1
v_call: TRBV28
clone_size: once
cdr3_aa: CASSLSGVGEQFF
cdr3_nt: TGTGCCAGCAGTTTATCGGGGGTAGGGGAGCAGTTCTTC

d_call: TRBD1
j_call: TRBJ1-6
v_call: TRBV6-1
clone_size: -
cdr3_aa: CASSEYRYRDRVVESPLHF
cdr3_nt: TGTGCCAGCAGTGAATATCGGTACCGGGACAGGGTTGTAGAATCACCCCTCCACTTT

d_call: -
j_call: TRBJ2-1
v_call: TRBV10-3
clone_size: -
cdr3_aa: CAISEDYQSYNEQFF
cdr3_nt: TGTGCCATCAGTGAGGACTACCAATCCTACAATGAGCAGTTCTTC

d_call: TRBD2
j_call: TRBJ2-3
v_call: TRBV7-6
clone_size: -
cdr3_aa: CASSPYWGGEADTQYF
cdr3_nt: TGTGCCAGCAGCCCCTATTGGGGGGGAGAGGCAGATACGCAGTATTTT

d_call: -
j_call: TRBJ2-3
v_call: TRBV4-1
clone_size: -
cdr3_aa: CASSQITSLNTDTQYF
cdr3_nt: TGCGCCAGCAGCCAAATAACTAGCTTGAACACAGATACGCAGTATTTT

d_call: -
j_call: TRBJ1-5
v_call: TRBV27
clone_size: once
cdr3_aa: CASSPGLPNQPQHF
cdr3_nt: TGTGCCAGCAGTCCGGGTCTACCAAATCAGCCCCAGCATTTT

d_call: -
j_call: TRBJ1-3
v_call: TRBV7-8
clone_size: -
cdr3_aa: CASSATEAGNTIYF
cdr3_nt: TGTGCCAGCAGCGCCACTGAAGCTGGAAACACCATATATTTT

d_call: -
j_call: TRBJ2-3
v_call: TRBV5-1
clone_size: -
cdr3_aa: CASSLAQGHTDTQYF
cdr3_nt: TGCGCCAGCAGCTTGGCCCAGGGACATACAGATACGCAGTATTTT

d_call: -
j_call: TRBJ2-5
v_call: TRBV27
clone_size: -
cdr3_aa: CASSRGWQETQYF
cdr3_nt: TGTGCCAGCAGCCGAGGGTGGCAAGAGACCCAGTACTTC

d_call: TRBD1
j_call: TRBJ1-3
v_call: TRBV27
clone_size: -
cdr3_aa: CASSLLGTGVQSGNTIYF
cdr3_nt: TGTGCCAGCAGTTTATTAGGGACAGGGGTTCAATCTGGAAACACCATATATTTT

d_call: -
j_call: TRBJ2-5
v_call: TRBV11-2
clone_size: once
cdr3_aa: CASSSRVTNSKQEETQYF
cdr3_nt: TGTGCCAGCAGCTCCCGGGTGACAAATAGTAAACAGGAGGAGACCCAGTACTTC

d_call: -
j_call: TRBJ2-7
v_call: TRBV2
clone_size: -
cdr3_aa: CASSDWTRRSYEQYF
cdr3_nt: TGTGCCAGCAGTGACTGGACACGACGCTCCTACGAGCAGTACTTC

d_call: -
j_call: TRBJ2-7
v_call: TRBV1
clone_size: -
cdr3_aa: CTSSQGGGSYEQYF
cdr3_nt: TGCACCAGCAGCCAAGGGGGGGGCTCCTACGAGCAGTACTTC

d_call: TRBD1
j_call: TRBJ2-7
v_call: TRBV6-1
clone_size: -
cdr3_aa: CASSTGQVTYEQYF
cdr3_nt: TGTGCCAGCAGTACGGGACAGGTTACCTACGAGCAGTACTTC

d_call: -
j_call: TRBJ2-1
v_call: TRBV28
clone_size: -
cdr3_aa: CASSGTSREFF
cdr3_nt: TGTGCCAGCAGTGGGACATCGAGGGAGTTCTTC

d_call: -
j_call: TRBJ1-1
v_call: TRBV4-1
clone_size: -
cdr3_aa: CASSQDWPSRARDTEAFF
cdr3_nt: TGCGCCAGCAGCCAAGATTGGCCGAGCCGCGCCAGGGACACTGAAGCTTTCTTT

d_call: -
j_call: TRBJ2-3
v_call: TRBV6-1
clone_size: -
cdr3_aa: CASTERVTDTQYF
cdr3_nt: TGTGCCAGCACGGAGCGGGTGACAGATACGCAGTATTTT

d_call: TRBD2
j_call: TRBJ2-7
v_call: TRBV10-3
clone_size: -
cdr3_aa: CAISESSSGSSEQYF
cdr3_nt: TGTGCCATCAGTGAGTCGTCTAGCGGGAGTTCCGAGCAGTACTTC

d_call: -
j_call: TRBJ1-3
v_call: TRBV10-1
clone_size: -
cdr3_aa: CASSESGGSGNTIYF
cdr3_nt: TGCGCCAGCAGTGAGTCGGGGGGATCGGGAAACACCATATATTTT

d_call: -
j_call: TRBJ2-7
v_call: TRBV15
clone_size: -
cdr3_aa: CATSRDLGTYEQYF
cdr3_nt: TGTGCCACCAGCAGAGATCTCGGGACCTACGAGCAGTACTTC

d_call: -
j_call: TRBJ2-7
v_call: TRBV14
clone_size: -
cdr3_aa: CASSQDGRRSYEQYF
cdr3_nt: TGTGCCAGCAGCCAAGATGGCAGGCGATCCTACGAGCAGTACTTC

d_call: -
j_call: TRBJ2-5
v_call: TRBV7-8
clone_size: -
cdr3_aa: CASSLIASPPETQYF
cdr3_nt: TGTGCCAGCAGCTTAATAGCTAGCCCTCCAGAGACCCAGTACTTC

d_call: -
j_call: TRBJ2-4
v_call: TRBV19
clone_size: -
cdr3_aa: CARGGDSLAKNIQYF
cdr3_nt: TGTGCCAGGGGAGGCGACAGCTTAGCCAAAAACATTCAGTACTTC

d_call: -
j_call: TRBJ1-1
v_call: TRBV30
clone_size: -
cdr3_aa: CAWSVGSGLEAFF
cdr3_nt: TGCGCCTGGAGTGTCGGGTCAGGGCTCGAAGCTTTCTTT

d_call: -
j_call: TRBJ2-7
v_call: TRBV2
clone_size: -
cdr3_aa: CASSAQGISYEQYF
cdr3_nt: TGTGCCAGCAGTGCCCAGGGCATCTCCTACGAGCAGTACTTC

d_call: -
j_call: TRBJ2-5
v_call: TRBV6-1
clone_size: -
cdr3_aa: CASSNTREPGYF
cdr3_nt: TGTGCCAGCAGTAACACCCGGGAACCGGGGTACTTC

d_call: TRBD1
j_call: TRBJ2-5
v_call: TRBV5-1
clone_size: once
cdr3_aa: CASSSTGGAGGETQYF
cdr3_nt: TGCGCCAGCAGCTCCACAGGGGGCGCAGGGGGAGAGACCCAGTACTTC

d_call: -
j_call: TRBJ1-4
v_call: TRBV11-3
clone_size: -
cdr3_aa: CASSTNAGATNEKLFF
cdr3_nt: TGTGCCAGCAGCACAAACGCAGGGGCGACTAATGAAAAACTGTTTTTT

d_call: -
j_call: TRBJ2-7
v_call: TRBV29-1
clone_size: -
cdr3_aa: CSVDSQQSYEQYF
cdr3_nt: TGCAGCGTTGATAGCCAGCAATCCTACGAGCAGTACTTC

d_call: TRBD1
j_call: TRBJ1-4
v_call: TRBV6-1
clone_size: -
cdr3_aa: CASSVTGTGYWEKLFF
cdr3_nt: TGTGCCAGCAGTGTTACCGGGACAGGGTATTGGGAAAAACTGTTTTTT